This TCR beta chain emerged from a study of T cell repertoires in cytomegalovirus infection. TCRdb called the reads again in MiXCR, with one record for every CDR3 protein. The sample yields about 220,000 distinct CDR3 sequences, about 38% seen once. The CDR3 loop spans 15 amino acids. The V gene's germline CDR1 is SGHVS and CDR2 FQNEAQ. Trimming removed 9 bases from V and 1 base from J; junction bases left unmatched: 8. To note about this clonotype: Its cognate antigen is unknown.

The chain is built from TRBV7-8 and TRBJ2-7; TRBD2 agrees at 11 bases. This TCR derives from a human donor in good health (CMV status not recorded). Some clones in this sample may be carry-over from other donors' samples. Sequenced material: CD8+ T cells from cultured PBMCs, taken from culture after CMV antigen stimulation. As DNA, the CDR3 is TGTGCCAGAAGCCCAACTAGCGGGAGTTCCTACGAGCAGTACTTC. Its translation: CARSPTSGSSYEQYF.